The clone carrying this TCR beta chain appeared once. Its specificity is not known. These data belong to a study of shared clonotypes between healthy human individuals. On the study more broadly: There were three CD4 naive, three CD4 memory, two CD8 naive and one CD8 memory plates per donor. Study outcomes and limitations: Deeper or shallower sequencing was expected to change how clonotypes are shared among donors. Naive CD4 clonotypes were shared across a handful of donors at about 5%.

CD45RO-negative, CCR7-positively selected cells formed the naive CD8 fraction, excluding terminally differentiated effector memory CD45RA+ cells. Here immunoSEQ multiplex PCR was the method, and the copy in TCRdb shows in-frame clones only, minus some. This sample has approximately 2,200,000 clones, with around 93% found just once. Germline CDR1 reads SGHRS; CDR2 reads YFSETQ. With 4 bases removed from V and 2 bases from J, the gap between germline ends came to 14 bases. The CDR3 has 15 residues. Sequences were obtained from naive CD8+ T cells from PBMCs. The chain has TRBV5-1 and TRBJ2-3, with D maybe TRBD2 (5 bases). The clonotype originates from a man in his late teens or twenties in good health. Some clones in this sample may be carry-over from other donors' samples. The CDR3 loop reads CASSPSEGPTDTQYF. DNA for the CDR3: TGCGCCAGCAGCCCCTCTGAGGGCCCCACAGATACGCAGTATTTT.